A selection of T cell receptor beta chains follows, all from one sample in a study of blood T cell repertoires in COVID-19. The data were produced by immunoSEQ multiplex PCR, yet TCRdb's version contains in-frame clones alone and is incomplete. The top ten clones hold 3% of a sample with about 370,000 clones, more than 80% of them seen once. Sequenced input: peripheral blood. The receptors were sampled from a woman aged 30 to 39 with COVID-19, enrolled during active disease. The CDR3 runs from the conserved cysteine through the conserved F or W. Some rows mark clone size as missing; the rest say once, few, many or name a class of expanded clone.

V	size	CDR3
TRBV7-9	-	CASSLGVLAGGQETQYF
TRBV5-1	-	CASSTGQGMGEKLFF
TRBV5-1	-	CASRSDRARSSEQFF
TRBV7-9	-	CASSLAEGSTQYF
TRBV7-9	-	CASRGLAGGKDTQYF
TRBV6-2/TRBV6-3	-	CASSYGTGNYEQYF
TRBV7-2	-	CASSSVRLAPQVDEQFF
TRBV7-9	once	CASSLVRRELYTGELFF
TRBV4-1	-	CASSLYVGDTQYF
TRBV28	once	CASSLSGRWEKLFF
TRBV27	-	CASSRTAGGGFYEQYF
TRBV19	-	CASSLLVASDTGNEQFF
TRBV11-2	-	CASRSTGGSQYF
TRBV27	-	CASRTWDSPNYGYTF
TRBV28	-	CASSRSGAAGNTIYF
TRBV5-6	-	CASSLVSGTGDEQFF
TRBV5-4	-	CASSLDSFSGNTIYF
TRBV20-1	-	CSASQWTGLYEQYF
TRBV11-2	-	CASSSDRGSGANVLTF
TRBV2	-	CASRRGQGPYNEQFF
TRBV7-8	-	CATEARQGAHGYTF
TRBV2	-	CASSEGRGNSPLHF
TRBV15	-	CATSRDGLETDTQYF
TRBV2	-	CASSVDYYNEQFF
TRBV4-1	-	CASSRALSYEQYF
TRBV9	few	CASSAPSGPYNEQFF
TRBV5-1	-	CASSSPGVSYEQYF
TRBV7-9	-	CASSPSRTGDAKNIQYF
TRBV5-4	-	CASSLVRPGGTEAFF
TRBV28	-	CASSWTGRGYTF